These 12 T cell receptor beta chains came from one sample sequenced in a study of blood T cells in healthy people across ages. The authors ran a second PCR of about 6 to 11 cycles using a sample-barcoded 5' primer and a J-beta primer mix. Using its own MiXCR run on the 5' RACE reads, TCRdb lists one record per CDR3 protein. This repertoire shows around 870,000 distinct CDR3 sequences, 29% found once; its top ten account for around a sixth. The sequenced sample was blood. Receptors were obtained from an elderly woman in good health.

This clonotype was seen ten or more times. The chain uses TRBV7-2 and TRBJ2-7; the match to TRBD2 covers 12 bases. The V gene's germline CDR1 is SGHTA and CDR2 FQGNSA. Losses at the gene ends were 8 bases for V and 4 bases for J; bases not matched to a gene: 6. This CDR3 spans 14 amino acids. DNA of the CDR3: TGTGCCAGCCAGCTAGCGGGGGGGCAATACGAGCAGTACTTC. Translating gives CASQLAGGQYEQYF.

This clonotype came up many times. The rearrangement links TRBV18 to TRBJ2-6, with 12 bases lining up with TRBD2. The CDR3 extends over 17 amino acids. The V segment lost 6 bases and the J segment 2 bases; nucleotides outside the gene matches: 5. The germline CDR1 and CDR2 sequences are KGHSH and LQKENI. This chain's CDR3 is CASSRTSGGTGANVLTF. CDR3 bases: TGTGCCAGCTCCCGCACTAGCGGGGGGACTGGGGCCAACGTCCTGACTTTC.

In this sample, this clonotype turned up once. A read error is possible here, since a much larger clone lies one base away. V gene TRBV12-3 or TRBV12-4 combines with J gene TRBJ2-5; D is perhaps TRBD1 or TRBD2 (5 bases each). The CDR3 covers 17 residues. CDR3 protein: CVSSLGEIGRHQETQYF. The CDR3 DNA is TGTGTCAGCAGTTTAGGGGAGATAGGGCGGCACCAAGAGACCCAGTACTTC.

This clonotype appeared many times. The chain couples TRBV18 to TRBJ2-1; 9 bases align to TRBD1. The CDR3 is 14 amino acids. J was trimmed by 9 bases and V by 0 bases; bases with no gene match: 3. The germline V gene encodes CDR1 KGHSH and CDR2 LQKENI. The CDR3 DNA reads as TGTGCCAGCTCACCACCGACAGGGGGAGGTGAGCAGTTCTTC. This translates into CASSPPTGGGEQFF.

Remarks on this clonotype: This may stem from a read error, because a much larger clone lies one nucleotide away. V and J are TRBV10-2 and TRBJ2-4, with D possibly being TRBD2 (6 bases). Germline assignment: CDR1 WSHSY and CDR2 SAAADI. CDR3 length: 16 residues. CDR3 in DNA: TGCGCCGGCAGTGAAAGGCTAGCGTCAGCCAAAAACATTCAGTACTTC. It yields the protein CAGSERLASAKNIQYF.

This chain uses TRBV7-8 with TRBJ2-5, with D tentatively TRBD2 (7 bases). The better agreement between TRBJ2-7 and the DNA end casts doubt on the J call. Germline loops: CDR1 SGHVS, CDR2 FQNEAQ. This CDR3 comprises 16 residues. The CDR3 protein is CASSLKGGARRYEQYF. As DNA, the CDR3 is TGTGCCAGCAGCTTAAAGGGGGGGGCCAGACGCTACGAGCAGTACTTC.

The sample holds one count of this clonotype. This chain joins TRBV20-1 and TRBJ2-3, with 11 bases identical to TRBD2. V gave up 5 bases and J gave up 0 bases; unmatched junction bases: 4. The CDR3 runs to 15 residues. Per the germline V gene, CDR1 is DFQATT and CDR2 is SNEGSKA (reference sequence). The CDR3 here is CSADRLAGSTDTQYF. Written as DNA, the CDR3 is TGCAGTGCTGATAGACTAGCGGGAAGCACAGATACGCAGTATTTT.

There are many counts of this clonotype. The V gene is TRBV3-1, the J gene TRBJ2-5; D is uncertain. The V gene's germline CDR1 is LGHDT and CDR2 YNNKEL (reference sequence). Trimming took off 0 bases at V and 6 bases at J, with 2 bases between the two ends. The CDR3 runs 11 residues. CDR3 amino acids: CASSQEKTQYF. CDR3 nucleotide sequence: TGTGCCAGCAGCCAAGAGAAGACCCAGTACTTC.

Details on this clonotype: Possible read error: a much larger clone is one base away. The chain has TRBV10-3 and TRBJ1-2; TRBD1 agrees at 7 bases. This CDR3 has 14 residues. Germline V gene lookup returns CDR1 ENHRY and CDR2 SYGVKD. The CDR3 sequence: CVIRGDSPNYGYTF. CDR3 nucleotides: TGTGTCATCAGGGGGGACAGCCCTAACTATGGCTACACCTTC.

This chain links TRBV5-5 with TRBJ2-7; TRBD1 agrees at 10 bases. The CDR3 spans 14 residues. Unmatched junction bases numbered 4, after V lost 5 bases and J lost 2 bases. The germline CDR1 and CDR2 sequences are SGHKS and YYEKEE (reference sequence). The CDR3 sequence: CASRQDRGAYEQYF. CDR3 DNA: TGTGCCAGCAGACAGGACAGGGGGGCCTACGAGCAGTACTTC.

The chain joins TRBV20-1 to TRBJ2-5, with 7 bases matching TRBD2. J was trimmed by 3 bases and V by 3 bases; bases with no gene match: 10. The germline V gene encodes CDR1 DFQATT and CDR2 SNEGSKA (reference sequence). The CDR3 is 15 residues long. In DNA form, the CDR3 reads TGCAGTGCTAGGGGGCTAGCGGACACGAAAGAGACCCAGTACTTC. It encodes CSARGLADTKETQYF.

This clonotype was seen a few times. The chain uses TRBV6-5 and TRBJ2-3; 9 bases match TRBD2. The CDR3 runs to 15 residues. The V gene end was trimmed by 2 bases and the J gene end by 7 bases; junction bases not matched to a gene: 7. Per the germline V gene, CDR1 is MNHEY and CDR2 is SVGAGI. CDR3 nucleotide sequence: TGTGCCAGCAGTTACGGGTTGGCGGGGGGGAATACGCAGTATTTT. It yields the protein CASSYGLAGGNTQYF.